This T cell receptor (beta chain) originates from a study of cytomegalovirus exposure and HLA in healthy donors. With 1 base removed from V and 4 bases from J, the gap between germline ends came to 8 bases. The CDR3 covers 14 residues. Per germline, CDR1 SGHTA and CDR2 FQGNSA. In the case of this clone: Its antigen is as yet unknown.

The PCR contained 60 Vbeta and 13 Jbeta primers. In the authors' methods: Later work found around 72 million unique TCR beta chains, with some 11 million shared. The data were produced by immunoSEQ multiplex PCR, yet TCRdb's version contains in-frame clones alone and is incomplete. Clonal size and the V and J genes are those of that table, whereas D and trimming came from the DNA. Of about 180,000 clones listed, 80% are singletons. Notes on the study in general: Researchers catalogued about 160 TCR beta chains as cytomegalovirus-associated. The sole available immune exposure information was CMV serostatus. A later analysis, which compared TCR beta chains of equal frequency, found the HLA-associated ones more clonally expanded.

This TCR was sampled from a girl aged 10-17 years in good health and CMV-seropositive. The J gene is TRBJ1-5, the V gene TRBV7-2; tentative D call: TRBD1 (5 bases). Sequencing was carried out using PBMCs. The DNA of the CDR3 is TGTGCCAGCAGCTTAGGGCGGGGGAATCAGCCCCAGCATTTT. It is translated as CASSLGRGNQPQHF.